This T cell receptor beta chain was retrieved from a study of regulatory and conventional T cells in RAG deficiency. Blood CD4+ CD25-high CD127-low regulatory T cells supplied the genomic DNA template. Germline values: CDR1 MNHNS, CDR2 SASEGT. V was shortened by 2 bases and J by 1 base, with 15 bases between the two germline ends. The CDR3 runs to 17 residues. Sequenced by immunoSEQ multiplex PCR; TCRdb stores in-frame clones only, minus some. The sample holds some 19,000 clones; approximately 90% are singletons and the top ten take almost 1.5%. These data were also filed under a second study, of regulatory T cells. That work contributes: The PCR used 52 TRBV and 13 TRBJ primers.

The clonotype was recovered from a human donor in good health. Material: Tregs sorted from blood. The rearrangement uses TRBV6-1 and TRBJ1-5; D is undetermined. The CDR3 DNA sequence: TGTGCCAGCAGTGAATGGGAAATGGTGGAGAGCAATCAGCCCCAGCATTTT. Its protein product is CASSEWEMVESNQPQHF.